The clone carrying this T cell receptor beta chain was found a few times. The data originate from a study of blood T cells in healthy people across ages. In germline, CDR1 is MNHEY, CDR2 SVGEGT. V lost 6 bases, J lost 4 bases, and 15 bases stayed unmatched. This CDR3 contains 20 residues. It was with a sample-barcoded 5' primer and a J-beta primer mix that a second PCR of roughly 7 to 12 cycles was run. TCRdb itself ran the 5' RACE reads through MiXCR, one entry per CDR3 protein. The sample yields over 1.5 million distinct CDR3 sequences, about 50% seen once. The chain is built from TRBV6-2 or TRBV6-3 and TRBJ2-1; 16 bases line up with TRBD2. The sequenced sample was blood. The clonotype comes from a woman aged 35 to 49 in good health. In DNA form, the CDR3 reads TGTGCCAGCAGGATCCGGGACAGGTCGGGACTAGCGGGGGGGTACAATGAGCAGTTCTTC. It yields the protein CASRIRDRSGLAGGYNEQFF.